This TCR beta chain was documented in a study of T cells in Graves' hyperthyroidism and ophthalmopathy. Study findings and constraints: For ophthalmopathy, model prediction preceded onset by a median roughly 6.5 months. A model using 13 V-J features told ophthalmopathy apart from stable hyperthyroidism.

This clonotype was picked up many times. Its target is not known. TCR beta CDR3 sequences were amplified from RNA transcripts. First-round RT-PCR of the TCR CDR3 relied on the HTBI primer set. TCRdb recomputed calls from the multiplex PCR reads with MiXCR, one row per CDR3 protein. The table shows under 400,000 distinct CDR3 sequences, with roughly an eighth occurring only once. Fresh peripheral blood, 7.5 to 10 ml, was the source of the PBMCs. The V and J ends lost 2 bases and 0 bases, in that order; junction bases with no gene match: 9. Germline V gene lookup returns CDR1 PRHDT and CDR2 FYEKMQ (reference sequence). The CDR3 covers 18 residues.

The rearrangement uses TRBV13 and TRBJ1-3; TRBD1 aligns across 8 bases. Sequenced material: blood. The receptor's source is a woman aged 18-35 years with Graves' hyperthyroidism. CDR3 nucleotide sequence: TGTGCCAGCAGCTTACAGGGACAGGCGGTCAGCTCTGGAAACACCATATATTTT. Protein: CASSLQGQAVSSGNTIYF. The complete variable domain, with remaining parts taken from reference TRBV13 and TRBJ1-3, reads AAGVIQSPRHLIKEKRETATLKCYPIPRHDTVYWYQQGPGQDPQFLISFYEKMQSDKGSIPDRFSAQQFSDYHSELNMSSLELGDSALYFCASSLQGQAVSSGNTIYFGEGSWLTVV.